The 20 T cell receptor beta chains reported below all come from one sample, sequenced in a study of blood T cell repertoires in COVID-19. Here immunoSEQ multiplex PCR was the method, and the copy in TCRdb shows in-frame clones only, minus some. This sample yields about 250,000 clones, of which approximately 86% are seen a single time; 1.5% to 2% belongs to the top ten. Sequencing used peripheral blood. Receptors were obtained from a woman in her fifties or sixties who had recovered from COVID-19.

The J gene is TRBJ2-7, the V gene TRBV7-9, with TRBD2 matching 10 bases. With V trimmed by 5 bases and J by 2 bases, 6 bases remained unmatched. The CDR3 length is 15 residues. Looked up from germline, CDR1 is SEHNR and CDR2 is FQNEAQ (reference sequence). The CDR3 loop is CASSRRTSGTYEQYF. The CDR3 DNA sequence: TGTGCCAGCAGCCGTCGGACTAGCGGAACCTACGAGCAGTACTTC.

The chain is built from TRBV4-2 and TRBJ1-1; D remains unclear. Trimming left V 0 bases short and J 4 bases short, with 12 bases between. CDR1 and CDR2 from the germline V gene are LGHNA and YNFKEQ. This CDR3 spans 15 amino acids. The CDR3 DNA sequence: TGTGCCAGCAGCCAAGAGCAAGCGGGCGCCACTGAAGCTTTCTTT. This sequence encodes CASSQEQAGATEAFF.

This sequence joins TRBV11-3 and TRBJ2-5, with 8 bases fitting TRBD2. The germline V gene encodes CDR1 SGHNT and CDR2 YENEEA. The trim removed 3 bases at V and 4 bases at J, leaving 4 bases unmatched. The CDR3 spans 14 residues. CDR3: CASSLGRGGETQYF. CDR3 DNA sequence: TGTGCCAGCAGCTTGGGCCGGGGGGGAGAGACCCAGTACTTC.

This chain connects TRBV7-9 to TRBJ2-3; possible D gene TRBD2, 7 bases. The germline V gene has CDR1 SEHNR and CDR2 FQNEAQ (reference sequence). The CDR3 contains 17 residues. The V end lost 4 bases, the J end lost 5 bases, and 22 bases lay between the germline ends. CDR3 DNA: TGTGCCAGCAGCTCACCAGGCGGGACGGGGGGCAGAGATACGCAGTATTTT. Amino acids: CASSSPGGTGGRDTQYF. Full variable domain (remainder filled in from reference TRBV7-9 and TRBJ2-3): DTGVSQNPRHKITKRGQNVTFRCDPISEHNRLYWYRQTLGQGPEFLTYFQNEAQLEKSRLLSDRFSAERPKGSFSTLEIQRTEQGDSAMYLCASSSPGGTGGRDTQYFGPGTRLTVL.

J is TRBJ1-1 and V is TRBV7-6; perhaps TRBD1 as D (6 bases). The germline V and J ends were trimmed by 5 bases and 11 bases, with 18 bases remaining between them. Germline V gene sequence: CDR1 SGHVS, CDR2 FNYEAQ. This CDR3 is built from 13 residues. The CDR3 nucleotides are TGTGCCAGCAGCCTCCCGGGGGGGGCGCGGGCTTTCTTT. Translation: CASSLPGGARAFF.

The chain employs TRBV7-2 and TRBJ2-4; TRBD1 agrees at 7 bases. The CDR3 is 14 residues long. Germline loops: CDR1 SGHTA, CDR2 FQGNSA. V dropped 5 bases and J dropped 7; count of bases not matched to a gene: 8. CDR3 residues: CASSHTTGQNIQYF. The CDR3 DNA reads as TGTGCCAGCAGCCACACCACGGGACAGAACATTCAGTACTTC.

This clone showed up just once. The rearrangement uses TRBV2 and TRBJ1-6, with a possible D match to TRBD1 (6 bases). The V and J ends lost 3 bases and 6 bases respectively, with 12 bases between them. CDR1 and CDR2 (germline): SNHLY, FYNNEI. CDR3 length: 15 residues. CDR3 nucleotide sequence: TGTGCCAGCAGTGATAGGGGGATGAGTAATTCACCCCTCCACTTT. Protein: CASSDRGMSNSPLHF.

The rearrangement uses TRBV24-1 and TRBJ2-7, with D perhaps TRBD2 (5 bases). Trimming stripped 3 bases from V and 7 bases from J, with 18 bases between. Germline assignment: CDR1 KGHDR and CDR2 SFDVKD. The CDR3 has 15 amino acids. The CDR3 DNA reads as TGTGCCACCAGTGATGGGGAGCCCCCCGGGTTGGAGCAGTACTTC. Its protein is CATSDGEPPGLEQYF.

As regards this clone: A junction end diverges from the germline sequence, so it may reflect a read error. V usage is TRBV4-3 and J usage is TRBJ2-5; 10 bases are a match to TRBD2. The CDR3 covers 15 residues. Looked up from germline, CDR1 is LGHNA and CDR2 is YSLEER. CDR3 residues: CASSLHRGTSEIQYF. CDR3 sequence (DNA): TGCGCCAGCAGCCTCCACCGGGGGACTAGCGAGATCCAGTACTTC.

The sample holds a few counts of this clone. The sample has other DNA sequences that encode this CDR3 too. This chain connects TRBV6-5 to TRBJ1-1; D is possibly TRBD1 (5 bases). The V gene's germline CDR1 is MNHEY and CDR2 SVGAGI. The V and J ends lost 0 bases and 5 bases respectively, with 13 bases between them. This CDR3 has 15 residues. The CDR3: CASSYSGGEGTEAFF. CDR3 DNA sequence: TGTGCCAGCAGTTACTCCGGAGGGGAGGGGACTGAAGCTTTCTTT.

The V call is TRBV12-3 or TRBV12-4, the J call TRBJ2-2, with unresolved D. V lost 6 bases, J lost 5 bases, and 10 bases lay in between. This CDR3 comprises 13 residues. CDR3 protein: CASRYEATGELFF. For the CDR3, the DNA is TGTGCCAGCAGGTACGAAGCTACCGGGGAGCTGTTTTTT.

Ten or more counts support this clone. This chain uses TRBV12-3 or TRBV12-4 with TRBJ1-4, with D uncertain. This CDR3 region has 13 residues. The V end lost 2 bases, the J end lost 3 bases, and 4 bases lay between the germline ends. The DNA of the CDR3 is TGTGCCAGCAGTTTACGGTCTAATGAAAAACTGTTTTTT. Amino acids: CASSLRSNEKLFF.

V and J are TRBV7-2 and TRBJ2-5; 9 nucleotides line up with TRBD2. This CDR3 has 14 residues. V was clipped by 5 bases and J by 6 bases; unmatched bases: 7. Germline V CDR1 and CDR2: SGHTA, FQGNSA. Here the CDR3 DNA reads TGTGCCAGCAGCCCTGGACTAGCGCTGAAGACCCAGTACTTC. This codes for CASSPGLALKTQYF.

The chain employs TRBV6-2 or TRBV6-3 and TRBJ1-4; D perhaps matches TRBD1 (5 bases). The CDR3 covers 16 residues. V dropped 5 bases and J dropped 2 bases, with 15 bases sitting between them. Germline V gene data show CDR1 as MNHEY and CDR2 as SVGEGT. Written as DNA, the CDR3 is TGTGCCAGCAGTCACCCCCGGGGGTACACTAATGAAAAACTGTTTTTT. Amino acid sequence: CASSHPRGYTNEKLFF.

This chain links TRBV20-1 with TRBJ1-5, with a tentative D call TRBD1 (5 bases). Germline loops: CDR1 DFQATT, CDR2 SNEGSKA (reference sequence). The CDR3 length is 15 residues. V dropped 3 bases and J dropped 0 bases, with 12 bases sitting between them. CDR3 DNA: TGCAGTGCTAGTCAACAGGTTTATAGCAATCAGCCCCAGCATTTT. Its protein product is CSASQQVYSNQPQHF.

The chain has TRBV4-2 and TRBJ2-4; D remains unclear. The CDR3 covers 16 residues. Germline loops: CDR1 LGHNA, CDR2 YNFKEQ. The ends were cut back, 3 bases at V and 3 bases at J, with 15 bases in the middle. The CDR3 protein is CASSHGRVNNKNIQYF. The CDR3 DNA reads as TGTGCCAGCAGCCATGGCCGGGTTAACAACAAAAACATTCAGTACTTC.

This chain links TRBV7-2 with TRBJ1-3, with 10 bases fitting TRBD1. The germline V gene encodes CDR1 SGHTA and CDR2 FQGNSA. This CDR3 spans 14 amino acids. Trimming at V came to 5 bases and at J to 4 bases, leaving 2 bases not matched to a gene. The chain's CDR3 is CASSRTGGGNTIYF. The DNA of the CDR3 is TGTGCCAGCAGCCGGACAGGGGGGGGAAACACCATATATTTT.

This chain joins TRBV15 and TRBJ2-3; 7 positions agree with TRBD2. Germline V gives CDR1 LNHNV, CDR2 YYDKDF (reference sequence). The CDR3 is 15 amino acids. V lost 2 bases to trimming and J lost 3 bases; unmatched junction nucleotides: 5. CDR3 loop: CATSRLAGRTDTQYF. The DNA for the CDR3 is TGTGCCACCAGCAGATTAGCGGGCCGAACAGATACGCAGTATTTT.

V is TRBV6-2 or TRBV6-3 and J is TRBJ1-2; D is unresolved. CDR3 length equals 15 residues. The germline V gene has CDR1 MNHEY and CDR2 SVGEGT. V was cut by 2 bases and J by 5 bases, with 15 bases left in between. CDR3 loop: CASSYGLGLGYGYTF. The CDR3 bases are TGTGCCAGCAGTTACGGCCTAGGATTAGGATATGGCTACACCTTC.

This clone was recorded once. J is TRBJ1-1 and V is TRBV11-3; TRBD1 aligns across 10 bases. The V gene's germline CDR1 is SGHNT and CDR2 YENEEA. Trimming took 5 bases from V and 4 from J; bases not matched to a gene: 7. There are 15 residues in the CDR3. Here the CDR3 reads CASSDRTGGSTEAFF. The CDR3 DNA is TGTGCCAGCAGCGACAGGACAGGGGGTTCCACTGAAGCTTTCTTT.